One sample yielded the 2 T cell receptor beta chains listed below, sequenced in a study of blood T cell repertoires in COVID-19. The repertoire was sequenced with immunoSEQ multiplex PCR; TCRdb's copy has only in-frame clones and lacks some. Among 250,000 to 350,000 clones listed, just over 85% were seen once. The source material was PBMCs or T cells enriched from blood (not recorded which). The receptors derive from a woman aged 18-29 years who had recovered from COVID-19.

The rearrangement joins TRBV19 to TRBJ2-1, with 12 bases identical to TRBD2. The ends lost 6 bases at V and 4 bases at J; junction bases unmatched: 4. Germline V lookup: CDR1 LNHDA, CDR2 SQIVND (reference sequence). CDR3 length: 15 amino acids. The CDR3 spells CASSATSGSYNEQFF. CDR3 coding DNA: TGTGCCAGTAGCGCGACTAGCGGGAGTTACAATGAGCAGTTCTTC.

The sample holds one count of this clone. The V call is TRBV28, the J call TRBJ2-7; tentative D call: TRBD2 (6 bases). Germline CDR1 MDHEN, CDR2 SYDVKM. V gave up 5 bases and J gave up 6 bases, with 26 bases separating them. The CDR3 runs 17 residues. Here the CDR3 DNA reads TGTGCCAGCAGTCCCTCTTCTTGGGACGGGAGACTATCCGAGCAGTACTTC. Protein sequence: CASSPSSWDGRLSEQYF.